The sequence of this T cell receptor (beta chain) was determined in a study of T cells after yellow fever vaccination. Study-level background: The authors prepared low-cell-number fractions using SMART-Seq v4 Ultra Low Input.

Overall study findings and caveats: Researchers cautioned that FACS-sorted repertoires could harbor abundant clonotypes contaminating from the bulk population. On re-exposure, the response was weaker but peaked faster, at day 5 versus 15.

CDR1 is LGHNA and CDR2 is YSLEER in the germline V gene. This CDR3 comprises 15 residues. Trimming took off 6 bases at V and 0 bases at J, with 12 bases between the two ends. MiXCR, applied by TCRdb to the 5' RACE reads, yields one record per CDR3 protein. The sample holds 50,000 or so distinct CDR3 sequences, around 6.9% seen once. Of note for this clonotype: Its antigen is undetermined.

Source: CD8+ T cells sorted from PBMCs, taken on the day of the first yellow fever vaccination. V gene TRBV4-3 combines with J gene TRBJ2-1; D unresolved. The sequence came from a man between 18 and 29 years old who received the YFV17D yellow fever vaccine. The CDR3: CASRHDSSSYNEQFF. The CDR3 nucleotides are TGCGCCAGCAGACACGATTCTAGCTCCTACAATGAGCAGTTCTTC.